The subject of this entry is one TCR beta chain. The antigen is not known. Researchers ran the PCR with 60 Vbeta and 13 Jbeta primers. Some clones are missing from TCRdb's copy, which holds only in-frame ones; the method was immunoSEQ multiplex PCR. The specimen's table records approximately 110,000 clones. This specimen comes from a study of cytomegalovirus exposure and HLA in healthy donors. Overall study: In an earlier analysis, approximately 120 million unique TCR beta sequences were found from some 200 million T cells.

Study-wide points: Relative to equally common others, HLA-associated TCR beta chains showed greater clonal expansion in a later analysis.

CDR1 is SQVTM, CDR2 ANQGSEA, per germline. Between the trimmed V and J ends, which lost 0 bases and 10 bases, there was a span of 9 bases. This CDR3 has 11 residues. Sequencing input: PBMCs. This chain links TRBV29-1 with TRBJ1-1; a weak D match, TRBD1 (5 bases). The TCR originated in a man in his fifties or sixties in good health and CMV-seronegative. DNA for the CDR3: TGCAGCGTTGAAGATGGAAGGGGAGCTTTCTTT. Translation: CSVEDGRGAFF.